Listed here are 23 T cell receptor beta chains from one sample, sequenced in a study of cytomegalovirus exposure and HLA in healthy donors. 13 Jbeta primers and 60 Vbeta primers were used for the PCR. Only in-frame clones appear in the TCRdb table, and some are missing; sequencing was by immunoSEQ multiplex PCR. This repertoire shows some 210,000 clones, roughly 80% found once; its top ten account for approximately 2%. The sample comprised PBMCs. All receptors come from a woman aged 25 to 39 in good health and CMV-seropositive.

The chain employs TRBV27 and TRBJ2-7, with D possibly being TRBD1 (6 bases). The V gene lost 5 bases and the J gene lost 3 bases, with 23 bases spanning the gap. This CDR3 is built from 17 residues. Germline values: CDR1 MNHEY, CDR2 SMNVEV (reference sequence). Here the CDR3 reads CASSGRLMTGSSYEQYF. The CDR3, as DNA: TGTGCCAGCAGTGGTCGCCTCATGACAGGTAGTAGCTACGAGCAGTACTTC.

This clone has a single count. CDR3 DNA: TGTGCCAGCTCCTTGACTCTGGGCACCGGGGAGCTGTTTTTT. Protein: CASSLTLGTGELFF. The chain carries TRBV9 and TRBJ2-2; D gene uncertain. Per germline, CDR1 SGDLS and CDR2 YYNGEE. The V end lost 7 bases, the J end lost 4 bases, and 14 bases lay between the germline ends. This CDR3 spans 14 amino acids.

This sequence joins TRBV11-2 and TRBJ1-5, with D tentatively TRBD1 (5 bases). V was pared by 10 bases and J by 0 bases, with 19 bases between. The CDR3 covers 16 residues. Germline V CDR1 and CDR2: SGHAT, FQNNGV. CDR3 bases: TGTGCCAACCCCGTCGTAGGGACTCATAGCAATCAGCCCCAGCATTTT. This sequence encodes CANPVVGTHSNQPQHF.

This clone was seen a single time. The chain joins TRBV10-2 to TRBJ2-5, with TRBD2 matching 10 bases. With 3 bases clipped from V and 2 bases from J, the junction kept 21 bases outside the gene matches. CDR1 WSHSY and CDR2 SAAADI come from the germline V gene. CDR3 size: 21 residues. The CDR3 bases are TGCGCCAGCAGTGACCCCGTAGCGGGAGGCTCCCGGGAAGGGGAACAAGAGACCCAGTACTTC. It translates to CASSDPVAGGSREGEQETQYF.

The chain employs TRBV18 and TRBJ2-3, with 7 bases lining up with TRBD1. Germline-derived CDR1 and CDR2 are KGHSH and LQKENI. The trim removed 2 bases at V and 4 bases at J, leaving 6 bases unmatched. The CDR3 runs to 15 residues. The CDR3 sequence is CASSPEGGHADTQYF. The CDR3 region has the DNA TGTGCCAGCTCACCAGAAGGGGGCCATGCAGATACGCAGTATTTT.

This chain uses TRBV28 with TRBJ2-1; TRBD2 matches 10 bases. The CDR3 sequence is 15 residues long. The J segment lost 6 bases and the V segment lost 5 bases, leaving 7 bases of the junction unmatched. Germline V gene lookup returns CDR1 MDHEN and CDR2 SYDVKM. CDR3 protein: CASSGLAGVGNEQFF. The CDR3 DNA follows: TGTGCCAGCAGTGGTCTAGCGGGAGTGGGCAATGAGCAGTTCTTC.

J is TRBJ1-5 and V is TRBV2, with 8 positions matching TRBD1. V shed 8 bases and J 5 bases; nucleotides not matched to a gene: 5. CDR1 is SNHLY, CDR2 FYNNEI, per germline. The CDR3 runs to 13 residues. The CDR3 spells CASCLDRDQPQHF. CDR3 DNA: TGTGCCAGCTGCCTGGACAGGGATCAGCCCCAGCATTTT. The full variable domain, completed using reference TRBV2 and TRBJ1-5, is EPEVTQTPSHQVTQMGQEVILRCVPISNHLYFYWYRQILGQKVEFLVSFYNNEISEKSEIFDDQFSVERPDGSNFTLKIRSTKLEDSAMYFCASCLDRDQPQHFGDGTRLSIL.

The CDR3 spells CASSKDRGPSVEQYF. CDR3 coding DNA: TGTGCCAGCAGTAAAGACAGGGGACCCTCCGTAGAGCAGTACTTC. The rearrangement links TRBV7-6 to TRBJ2-7; TRBD1 aligns across 8 bases. Germline CDR1 and CDR2: SGHVS and FNYEAQ. The CDR3 spans 15 residues. With 6 bases clipped from V and 7 bases from J, the junction kept 14 bases outside the gene matches.

The chain carries TRBV7-2 and TRBJ2-5, with 10 bases identical to TRBD2. The CDR3 has 15 residues. Losses at the gene ends were 5 bases for V and 4 bases for J; bases not matched to a gene: 7. CDR1 is SGHTA, CDR2 FQGNSA, per germline. The CDR3 sequence is CASSPSGRAGETQYF. The DNA of the CDR3 is TGTGCCAGCAGCCCGAGCGGGAGGGCCGGAGAGACCCAGTACTTC.

The V gene is TRBV15, the J gene TRBJ2-5, with 12 positions matching TRBD2. The V gene end was trimmed by 0 bases and the J gene end by 13 bases; junction bases not matched to a gene: 12. The CDR3 totals 16 residues. Germline lookup yields CDR1 LNHNV and CDR2 YYDKDF (reference sequence). The CDR3 here is CATSRDVQTSGGPRYF. The CDR3 nucleotides are TGTGCCACCAGCAGAGACGTCCAGACTAGCGGGGGCCCACGGTACTTC.

The rearrangement links TRBV5-1 to TRBJ1-1; 7 positions agree with TRBD1. Germline-derived CDR1 and CDR2 are SGHRS and YFSETQ. J lost 1 base, V lost 5 bases, and 5 bases had no gene match. This CDR3 is built from 14 residues. CDR3 residues: CASRYTGENTEAFF. The CDR3 coding sequence is TGCGCCAGCAGGTATACAGGGGAGAACACTGAAGCTTTCTTT. Filled out from reference TRBV5-1 and TRBJ1-1, the complete variable domain reads KAGVTQTPRYLIKTRGQQVTLSCSPISGHRSVSWYQQTPGQGLQFLFEYFSETQRNKGNFPGRFSGRQFSNSRSEMNVSTLELGDSALYLCASRYTGENTEAFFGQGTRLTVV.

V is TRBV27 and J is TRBJ2-1; tentatively, D is TRBD2 (5 bases). The CDR3 has 17 amino acids. Germline CDR1 and CDR2: MNHEY and SMNVEV (reference sequence). V was pared by 4 bases and J by 8 bases, with 24 bases between. DNA of the CDR3: TGTGCCAGCAGTTATAGGCGAAGCGAGGGCCTAGCCGATGAGCAGTTCTTC. This codes for CASSYRRSEGLADEQFF.

The chain links TRBV18 to TRBJ2-7; 7 bases agree with TRBD2. Losses at the gene ends were 3 bases for V and 3 bases for J; bases not matched to a gene: 8. The CDR3 spans 15 residues. CDR1 and CDR2 from the germline V gene are KGHSH and LQKENI. As DNA, the CDR3 is TGTGCCAGCTCACCGGAGAGGGAGGGCTACTACGAGCAGTACTTC. Translated, it gives CASSPEREGYYEQYF.

The chain has TRBV4-2 and TRBJ2-5, with TRBD2 matching over 10 bases. This CDR3 has 17 residues. Germline CDR1 LGHNA, CDR2 YNFKEQ. With 0 bases clipped from V and 5 bases from J, the junction kept 9 bases outside the gene matches. The CDR3 sequence is CASSQDWSGGALETQYF. The CDR3 region has the DNA TGTGCCAGCAGCCAAGATTGGAGCGGGGGGGCATTGGAGACCCAGTACTTC.

V is TRBV2 and J is TRBJ2-2; D gene uncertain. The CDR3 length is 15 residues. The V gene lost 9 bases and the J gene lost 2 bases, with 16 bases spanning the gap. Looked up from germline, CDR1 is SNHLY and CDR2 is FYNNEI. The CDR3 region is CASGDPGSNTGELFF. The DNA of the CDR3 is TGTGCCAGTGGTGACCCCGGGTCCAACACCGGGGAGCTGTTTTTT.

This clone appeared a few times. The chain links TRBV9 to TRBJ1-1; D might be TRBD1 (5 bases). The germline V and J ends were trimmed by 0 bases and 3 bases, with 6 bases remaining between them. Germline V CDR1 and CDR2: SGDLS, YYNGEE. This CDR3 is built from 13 residues. The CDR3 coding sequence is TGTGCCAGCAGCGTAGCAGGGTACACTGAAGCTTTCTTT. Its translation is CASSVAGYTEAFF. The full variable domain, its missing parts supplied by reference TRBV9 and TRBJ1-1, is DSGVTQTPKHLITATGQRVTLRCSPRSGDLSVYWYQQSLDQGLQFLIQYYNGEERAKGNILERFSAQQFPDLHSELNLSSLELGDSALYFCASSVAGYTEAFFGQGTRLTVV.

This chain connects TRBV9 to TRBJ2-6; 8 bases line up with TRBD1. J was trimmed by 0 bases and V by 0 bases; bases with no gene match: 5. The CDR3 loop spans 18 amino acids. Germline V gives CDR1 SGDLS, CDR2 YYNGEE. The CDR3 spells CASSVGGTGASGANVLTF. DNA of the CDR3: TGTGCCAGCAGCGTAGGGGGGACAGGTGCCTCTGGGGCCAACGTCCTGACTTTC.

This chain connects TRBV18 to TRBJ2-3; possible D gene TRBD2, 6 bases. V was shortened by 0 bases and J by 10 bases, with 8 bases between the two germline ends. CDR1 is KGHSH and CDR2 is LQKENI in the germline V gene. This CDR3 spans 12 amino acids. The CDR3 is CASSPPEGAQYF. The CDR3, as DNA: TGTGCCAGCTCACCACCGGAGGGTGCGCAGTATTTT.

The rearrangement uses TRBV5-1 and TRBJ2-1; 12 nucleotides match TRBD2. J lost 7 bases, V lost 4 bases, and 6 bases had no gene match. Germline CDR1 reads SGHRS; CDR2 reads YFSETQ. The CDR3 contains 15 residues. Written as DNA, the CDR3 is TGCGCCAGCAGCGAACTAGCGGGGGGTGGGAATGAGCAGTTCTTC. This translates into CASSELAGGGNEQFF. The full variable domain, with the rest looked up from reference TRBV5-1 and TRBJ2-1, is KAGVTQTPRYLIKTRGQQVTLSCSPISGHRSVSWYQQTPGQGLQFLFEYFSETQRNKGNFPGRFSGRQFSNSRSEMNVSTLELGDSALYLCASSELAGGGNEQFFGPGTRLTVL.

The rearrangement uses TRBV5-8 and TRBJ1-4; 7 bases agree with TRBD1. CDR1 SGHTS and CDR2 YDEGEE come from the germline V gene. J lost 7 bases, V lost 5 bases, and 8 bases had no gene match. The CDR3 has 14 amino acids. The chain's CDR3 is CASRIGGGFEKLFF. The CDR3 bases are TGTGCCAGCAGGATTGGAGGGGGCTTTGAAAAACTGTTTTTT. Full variable domain (missing parts from reference TRBV5-8 and TRBJ1-4): EAGVTQSPTHLIKTRGQQATLRCSPISGHTSVYWYQQALGLGLQFLLWYDEGEERNRGNFPPRFSGRQFPNYSSELNVNALELEDSALYLCASRIGGGFEKLFFGSGTQLSVL.

CDR3 coding DNA: TGCGCCAGCAGCTTAGGGCGGGAGGGGTACCAAGAGACCCAGTACTTC. It codes for CASSLGREGYQETQYF. V gene TRBV5-1 combines with J gene TRBJ2-5; 9 bases are a match to TRBD2. The germline V gene has CDR1 SGHRS and CDR2 YFSETQ. This CDR3 contains 16 residues. V trimming: 2 bases; J trimming: 0 bases; junction bases outside the gene matches: 5.

The V call is TRBV7-2, the J call TRBJ2-7; TRBD2 matches 14 bases. Germline assignment: CDR1 SGHTA and CDR2 FQGNSA. The CDR3 runs 16 residues. J was trimmed by 5 bases and V by 6 bases; bases with no gene match: 9. CDR3 sequence (DNA): TGTGCCAGCAGGGGGACTAGCGGGAGTGCGTACCACGAGCAGTACTTC. Amino acid sequence: CASRGTSGSAYHEQYF.

The rearrangement joins TRBV5-4 to TRBJ2-2, with 10 bases fitting TRBD1. CDR3 length: 16 residues. J gave up 7 bases and V 1 base, and 7 bases lay outside the gene matches. Germline lookup yields CDR1 SGHNT and CDR2 YYREEE (reference sequence). The CDR3 loop is CASSLLGQGTGGELFF. The CDR3, as DNA: TGTGCCAGCAGCTTGTTGGGACAGGGGACGGGCGGGGAGCTGTTTTTT.